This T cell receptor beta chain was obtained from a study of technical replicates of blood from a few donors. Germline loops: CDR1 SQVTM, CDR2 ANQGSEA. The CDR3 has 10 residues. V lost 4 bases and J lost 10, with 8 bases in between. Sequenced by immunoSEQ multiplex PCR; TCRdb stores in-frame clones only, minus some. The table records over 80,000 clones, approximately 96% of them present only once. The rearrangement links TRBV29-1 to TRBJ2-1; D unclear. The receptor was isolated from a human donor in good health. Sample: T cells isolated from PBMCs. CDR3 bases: TGCAGCGTTGGAGGCAGAGAGCAGTTCTTC. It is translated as CSVGGREQFF.